This T cell receptor beta chain was recovered during a study of blood T cell repertoires in COVID-19. The overall study: The United States, Italy and Spain provided the acute and convalescent COVID-19 samples. PBMCs, B-cell-depleted T cells, or T cells were the source of the cDNA or gDNA that made up the material.

Authors' methods: Cell counts per sample came from amplifying reference gene primers. The assay was immunoSEQ multiplex PCR, and TCRdb's table has in-frame clones only and misses some. V and J calls and clone size are copied from that table; D and trimming were computed from the DNA. The sample yields 70,000 or so clones, around 90% seen once. Germline CDR1 reads SGHTS; CDR2 reads YDEGEE. CDR3 size: 15 residues. Trimming cost V 4 bases and J 4 bases; bases outside gene matches: 9. Sequencing was done on a sample of peripheral blood. The TCR originated in a woman in her 50s with acute or convalescent COVID-19. J is TRBJ2-5 and V is TRBV5-8, with 8 positions matching TRBD2. CDR3 residues: CASSPAGGWVETQYF. The CDR3 coding sequence is TGTGCCAGCAGCCCGGCGGGGGGCTGGGTAGAGACCCAGTACTTC.